The entry that follows covers one T cell receptor beta chain sequence. This CDR3 region has 15 residues. Per germline, CDR1 MDHEN and CDR2 SYDVKM. Trimming cost V 10 bases and J 4 bases, with 23 bases left between them. These data belong to a study of blood T cell repertoires in COVID-19. The wider study: The United States, Italy and Spain supplied acute and convalescent COVID-19 samples. T cells, B-cell-depleted T cells, or PBMCs supplied cDNA or gDNA.

Source study methods: Amplified reference gene primers provided the basis for estimating nucleated cell counts. Method: immunoSEQ multiplex PCR; TCRdb's copy keeps in-frame clones and lacks some. That table gives V, J and clone size, and the DNA gave D and trimming. Altogether roughly 150,000 clones are present, more than 75% being singletons, with the ten largest covering around 2%. Sample: peripheral blood. The gene calls are TRBV28 and TRBJ2-7; possibly TRBD1 for D (5 bases). The sequence derives from a middle-aged man who had recovered from COVID-19. DNA for the CDR3: TGTGCCACCCTGTCCCCGCAGGGTCGAGGTTACGAGCAGTACTTC. Translated, it gives CATLSPQGRGYEQYF.